This T cell receptor beta chain was retrieved from a study of blood T cells in healthy people across ages. Next came a second PCR, run for about 7 to 12 cycles, which used a sample-barcoded 5' primer along with a J-beta primer mix. Each TCR beta cDNA got a 12-nucleotide random molecular identifier. MiXCR, run by TCRdb on the 5' RACE reads, gives a single entry per CDR3 protein. The sample lists hundreds of thousands of distinct CDR3 sequences, roughly 43% occurring once. Whole-study findings and limits: There was no known CMV status for donors, so expanded clonotype changes were possibly confounded. Naive and antigen-experienced cells were not separated, limiting conclusive comparison.

The draw of peripheral blood yielded about 9.4 milliliters from each donor. CDR3 length: 15 amino acids. The V and J ends lost 7 bases and 5 bases, in that order; junction bases with no gene match: 10. Germline V CDR1 and CDR2: MDHEN, SYDVKM. In its sample, this clonotype was seen a few times. Its specificity is not known. This rearrangement joins TRBV28 to TRBJ2-5; 10 bases align to TRBD1. This receptor was identified in a man at least 80 years old in good health. Sequencing was performed on blood. CDR3 in amino acids: CASTPTGQGSETQYF. DNA for the CDR3: TGTGCCAGCACTCCAACGGGACAGGGGTCGGAGACCCAGTACTTC.